The 5 T cell receptor beta chains reported below all come from one sample, sequenced in a study of T-cell reconstitution after alpha-beta-depleted transplantation in children. Construction of the TCRbeta library involved unique molecular identifiers. In TCRdb, the PCR reads were re-called with MiXCR into one record per CDR3 protein. The table records around 400,000 distinct CDR3 sequences, approximately 10% of them present only once. The input for sequencing was PBMCs from the stem cell graft donor, taken from the stem cell graft. Receptors originate from a human donor who donated a stem cell graft to a child with acute myeloid leukemia.

This clonotype has a count of ten or more. This chain links TRBV29-1 with TRBJ2-7; 8 positions agree with TRBD1. The length of the CDR3 is 12 residues. The germline V gene has CDR1 SQVTM and CDR2 ANQGSEA. The trim removed 6 bases at V and 3 bases at J, leaving 4 bases unmatched. Written as DNA, the CDR3 is TGCAGCGTCCGGACAGGGTTCTACGAGCAGTACTTC. This codes for CSVRTGFYEQYF.

V is TRBV4-2 and J is TRBJ1-4; maybe TRBD1 (5 bases). The CDR3 is 15 residues long. The V end was cut by 4 bases, the J end by 3 bases, with 12 bases between. Germline assignment: CDR1 LGHNA and CDR2 YNFKEQ. As DNA, the CDR3 is TGTGCCAGCAGCCGCCCAGGGACCTCTAATGAAAAACTGTTTTTT. Protein product: CASSRPGTSNEKLFF.

The chain couples TRBV12-3 or TRBV12-4 to TRBJ2-3, with unresolved D. V gave up 6 bases and J gave up 6 bases, with 13 bases separating them. CDR3 length equals 13 residues. The CDR3 nucleotides read TGTGCCAGCAGCTCCCCCTCCCCGGATACGCAGTATTTT. This codes for CASSSPSPDTQYF.

The chain recombines TRBV20-1 with TRBJ2-3, with TRBD2 matching 9 bases. With 0 bases clipped from V and 4 bases from J, the junction kept 5 bases outside the gene matches. This CDR3 comprises 15 residues. The V gene's germline CDR1 is DFQATT and CDR2 SNEGSKA (reference sequence). The DNA of the CDR3 is TGCAGTGCTAGAGATTATAGCGGGAGCCCAGATACGCAGTATTTT. It is translated as CSARDYSGSPDTQYF.

J is TRBJ2-5 and V is TRBV10-3; the D gene is possibly TRBD2 (5 bases). The CDR3 is 13 amino acids. Deletions cut 9 bases from V and 0 bases from J, with 11 bases between. The germline V gene encodes CDR1 ENHRY and CDR2 SYGVKD. CDR3 sequence reads: CAIGGRNQETQYF. As DNA, the CDR3 is TGTGCCATAGGAGGACGGAACCAAGAGACCCAGTACTTC.